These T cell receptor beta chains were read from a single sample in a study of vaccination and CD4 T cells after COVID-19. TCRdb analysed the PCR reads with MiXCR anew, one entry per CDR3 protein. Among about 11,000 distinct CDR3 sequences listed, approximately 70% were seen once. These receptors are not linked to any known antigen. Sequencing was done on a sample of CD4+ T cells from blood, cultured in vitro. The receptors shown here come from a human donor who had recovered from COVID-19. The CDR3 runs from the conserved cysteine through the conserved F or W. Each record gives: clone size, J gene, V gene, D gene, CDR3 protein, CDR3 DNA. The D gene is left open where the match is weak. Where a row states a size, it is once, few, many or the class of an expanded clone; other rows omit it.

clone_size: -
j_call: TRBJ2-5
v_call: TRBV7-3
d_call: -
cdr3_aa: CASSSGRGGETQYF
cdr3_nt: TGTGCCAGCAGCTCGGGCCGGGGCGGGGAGACCCAGTACTTC

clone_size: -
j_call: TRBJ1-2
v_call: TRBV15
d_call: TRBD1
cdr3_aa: CATSRGRGTGLNYGYTF
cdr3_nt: TGTGCCACCAGCAGGGGCCGAGGGACAGGGCTTAACTATGGCTACACCTTC

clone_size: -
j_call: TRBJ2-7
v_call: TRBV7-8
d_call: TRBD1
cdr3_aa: CASSYPGQREYF
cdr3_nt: TGTGCCAGCAGCTATCCGGGACAGAGGGAGTACTTC

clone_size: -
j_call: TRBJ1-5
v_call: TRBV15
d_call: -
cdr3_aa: CATSRAPRDRNQPQHF
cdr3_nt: TGTGCCACCAGCAGAGCCCCCCGGGACCGAAATCAGCCCCAGCATTTT

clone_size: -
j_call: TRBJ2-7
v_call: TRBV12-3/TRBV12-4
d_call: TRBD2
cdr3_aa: CASSKGLAEAYEQYF
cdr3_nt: TGTGCCAGCAGTAAGGGACTAGCGGAGGCCTACGAGCAGTACTTC

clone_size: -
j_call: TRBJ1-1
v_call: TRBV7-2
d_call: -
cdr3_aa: CASSPNLQGSAFF
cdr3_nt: TGTGCCAGCAGCCCGAACTTACAAGGTTCGGCTTTCTTT

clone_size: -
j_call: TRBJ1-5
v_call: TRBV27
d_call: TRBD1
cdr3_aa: CASSKLQGATGQPQHF
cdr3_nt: TGTGCCAGCAGTAAACTACAGGGGGCTACGGGTCAGCCCCAGCATTTT

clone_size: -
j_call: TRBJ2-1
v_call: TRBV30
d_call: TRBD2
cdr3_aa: CAWTSGRGSRKQFF
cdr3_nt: TGTGCCTGGACTAGCGGGAGGGGTAGTCGGAAGCAGTTCTTC

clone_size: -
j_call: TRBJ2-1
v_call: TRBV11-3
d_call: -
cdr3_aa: CASSQDLVRNEQFF
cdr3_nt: TGTGCCAGCAGCCAGGACCTAGTTCGCAATGAGCAGTTCTTC

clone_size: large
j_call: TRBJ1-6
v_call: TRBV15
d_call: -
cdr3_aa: CATSRTLTAGDYNSPLHF
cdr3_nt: TGTGCCACCAGCAGGACCCTCACCGCAGGAGACTATAATTCACCCCTCCACTTT

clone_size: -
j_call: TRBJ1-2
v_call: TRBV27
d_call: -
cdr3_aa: CASRGLGGPSNYGYTF
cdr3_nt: TGTGCCAGCAGGGGACTGGGAGGGCCTTCTAACTATGGCTACACCTTC

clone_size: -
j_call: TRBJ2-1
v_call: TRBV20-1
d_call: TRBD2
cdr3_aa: CSAQSRGTSSGRAYNEQFF
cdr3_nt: TGCAGTGCCCAGAGTAGGGGGACTTCTAGCGGGAGGGCCTACAATGAGCAGTTCTTC

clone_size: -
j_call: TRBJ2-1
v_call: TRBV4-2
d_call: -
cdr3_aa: CASSQEGRVVVGDEQFF
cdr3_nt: TGTGCCAGCAGCCAAGAAGGGCGGGTAGTGGTCGGCGATGAGCAGTTCTTC

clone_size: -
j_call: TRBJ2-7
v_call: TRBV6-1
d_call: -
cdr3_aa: CASRQHGDNRWQYF
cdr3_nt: TGTGCCAGCAGACAGCACGGGGACAACCGATGGCAGTACTTC

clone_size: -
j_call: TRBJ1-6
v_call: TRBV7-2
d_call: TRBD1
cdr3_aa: CASSLDPGGDNSPLHF
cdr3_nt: TGTGCCAGCAGCTTAGACCCAGGGGGCGATAATTCACCCCTCCACTTT

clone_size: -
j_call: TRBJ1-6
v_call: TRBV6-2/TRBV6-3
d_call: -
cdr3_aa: CASSAGISPLHF
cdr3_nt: TGTGCCAGCAGTGCAGGAATTTCACCCCTCCACTTT

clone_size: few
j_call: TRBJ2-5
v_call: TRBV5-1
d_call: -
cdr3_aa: CASSPSPETQYF
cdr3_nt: TGCGCCAGCAGCCCGTCCCCGGAGACCCAGTACTTC

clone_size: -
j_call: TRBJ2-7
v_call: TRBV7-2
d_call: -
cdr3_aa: CASSSRGAYEQYF
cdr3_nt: TGTGCCAGCAGCTCGCGAGGGGCCTACGAGCAGTACTTC

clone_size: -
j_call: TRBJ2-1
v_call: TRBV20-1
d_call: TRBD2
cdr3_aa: CSAREREGSRGIEQFF
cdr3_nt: TGCAGTGCTAGAGAGCGGGAGGGGTCCAGGGGGATTGAGCAGTTCTTC

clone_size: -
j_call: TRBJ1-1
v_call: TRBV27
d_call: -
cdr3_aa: CASSTDTRGRAEAFF
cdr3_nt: TGTGCCAGCAGTACGGACACCCGGGGGCGAGCTGAAGCTTTCTTT

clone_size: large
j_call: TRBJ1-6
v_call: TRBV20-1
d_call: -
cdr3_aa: CSARDLGSGPLHF
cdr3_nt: TGCAGTGCTAGAGACCTAGGGTCGGGTCCCCTCCACTTT

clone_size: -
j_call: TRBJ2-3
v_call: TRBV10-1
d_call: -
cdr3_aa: CASSERVRTDTQYF
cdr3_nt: TGCGCCAGCAGTGAAAGGGTACGCACAGATACGCAGTATTTT

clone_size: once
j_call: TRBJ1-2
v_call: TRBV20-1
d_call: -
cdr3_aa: CSASRELKSDGYTF
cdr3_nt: TGCAGTGCTAGTCGAGAGCTTAAGTCCGATGGCTACACCTTC

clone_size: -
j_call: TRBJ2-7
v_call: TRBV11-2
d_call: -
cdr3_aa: CATGRLARSYEQYF
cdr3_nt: TGTGCCACCGGTAGACTGGCTAGGAGCTACGAGCAGTACTTC

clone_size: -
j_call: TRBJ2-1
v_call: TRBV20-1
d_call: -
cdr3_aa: CSAPQLYNEQFF
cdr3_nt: TGCAGTGCCCCACAGCTCTACAATGAGCAGTTCTTC

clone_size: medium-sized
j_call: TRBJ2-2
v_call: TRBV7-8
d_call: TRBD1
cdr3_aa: CASSPRQGRNTGELFF
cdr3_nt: TGTGCCAGCAGCCCCCGACAGGGACGGAACACCGGGGAGCTGTTTTTT

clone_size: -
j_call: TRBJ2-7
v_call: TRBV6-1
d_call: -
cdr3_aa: CASRTGVASREQYF
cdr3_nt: TGTGCCAGCAGAACGGGAGTAGCATCTCGCGAGCAGTACTTC

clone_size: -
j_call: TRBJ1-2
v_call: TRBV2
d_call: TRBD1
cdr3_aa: CASRSQGAGGYTF
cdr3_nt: TGTGCCAGCAGGAGCCAGGGGGCAGGTGGCTACACCTTC

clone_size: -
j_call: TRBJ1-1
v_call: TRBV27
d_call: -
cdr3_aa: CASMRRPGHTEAFF
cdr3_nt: TGTGCCAGCATGAGGCGGCCGGGGCACACTGAAGCTTTCTTT

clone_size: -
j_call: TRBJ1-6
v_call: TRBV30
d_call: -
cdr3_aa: CAWSEGGRTNSPLHF
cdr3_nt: TGTGCCTGGAGTGAAGGGGGGCGGACGAATTCACCCCTCCACTTT

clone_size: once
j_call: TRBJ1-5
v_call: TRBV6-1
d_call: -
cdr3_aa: CASSLSVGQPQHF
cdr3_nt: TGTGCCAGCAGCCTATCCGTCGGGCAGCCCCAGCATTTT

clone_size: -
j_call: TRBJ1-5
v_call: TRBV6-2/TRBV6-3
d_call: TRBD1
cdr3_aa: CASSYPYAGGNQPQHF
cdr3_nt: TGTGCCAGCAGTTACCCCTACGCAGGGGGGAATCAGCCCCAGCATTTT

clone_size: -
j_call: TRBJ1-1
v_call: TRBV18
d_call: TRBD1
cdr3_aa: CASSVHGGQENTEAFF
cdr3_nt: TGTGCCAGCTCAGTACACGGGGGACAGGAGAACACTGAAGCTTTCTTT

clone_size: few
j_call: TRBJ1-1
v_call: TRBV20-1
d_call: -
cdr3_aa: CSAKGGHTNTEAFF
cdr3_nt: TGCAGTGCTAAGGGGGGACATACGAACACTGAAGCTTTCTTT

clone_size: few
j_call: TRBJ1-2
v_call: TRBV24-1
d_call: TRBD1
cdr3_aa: CATSEAGQGTYGYTF
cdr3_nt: TGTGCCACCAGTGAGGCAGGACAGGGCACTTATGGCTACACCTTC

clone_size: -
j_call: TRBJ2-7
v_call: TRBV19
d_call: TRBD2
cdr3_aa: CASSASTSGRTYEQYF
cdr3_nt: TGTGCCAGTAGTGCCTCGACTAGCGGGAGGACCTACGAGCAGTACTTC

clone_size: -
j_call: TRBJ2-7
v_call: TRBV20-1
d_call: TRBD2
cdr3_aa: CSARARGSGRAAYEQYF
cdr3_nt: TGCAGTGCTAGAGCCCGGGGTAGCGGGAGGGCCGCCTACGAGCAGTACTTC

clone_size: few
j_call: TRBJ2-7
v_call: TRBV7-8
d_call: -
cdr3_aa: CASNPLAPYTSPNEQYF
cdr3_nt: TGTGCCAGCAACCCCCTAGCCCCCTATACATCTCCCAACGAGCAGTACTTC

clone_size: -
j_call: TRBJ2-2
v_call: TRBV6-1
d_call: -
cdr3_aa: CASMPGWPINTGELFF
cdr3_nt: TGTGCCAGCATGCCCGGGTGGCCGATTAACACCGGGGAGCTGTTTTTT

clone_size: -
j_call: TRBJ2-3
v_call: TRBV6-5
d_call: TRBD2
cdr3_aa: CASSYEAGGLGPQYF
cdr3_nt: TGTGCCAGCAGTTACGAGGCGGGAGGGCTCGGGCCGCAGTATTTT